These 20 T cell receptor beta chains were all obtained from the same sample, sequenced in a study of T cells after yellow fever vaccination. TCRdb ran MiXCR on the 5' RACE reads and lists one entry per CDR3 protein. The sample gives a few hundred thousand distinct CDR3 sequences, 3.5% to 4.5% of which show up once; 24% is in the top ten. The starting material was PBMCs, obtained 5 days after the yellow fever booster vaccination. The source of these receptors is a man aged 18 to 35 who received the YFV17D yellow fever vaccine.

The V gene is TRBV4-1, the J gene TRBJ1-5; D not certain. CDR3 length: 13 amino acids. CDR1 and CDR2 from the germline V gene are MGHRA and YSYEKL. Deletions cut 4 bases from V and 0 bases from J, with 4 bases between. This CDR3 is CASSPHSNQPQHF. The CDR3 DNA reads as TGCGCCAGCAGCCCCCATAGCAATCAGCCCCAGCATTTT.

This clonotype was counted at least ten times. The chain links TRBV4-3 to TRBJ1-4; D is perhaps TRBD1 (6 bases). V lost 1 base, J lost 8 bases, and 11 bases lay in between. The CDR3 covers 14 residues. Germline V gene data show CDR1 as LGHNA and CDR2 as YSLEER. CDR3 sequence (DNA): TGCGCCAGCAGCCAAGGGCACAGGGACGAAAAACTGTTTTTT. As protein: CASSQGHRDEKLFF.

This clonotype came up a few times. The gene calls are TRBV20-1 and TRBJ2-7; 10 nucleotides agree with TRBD1. The J segment lost 4 bases and the V segment lost 3 bases, leaving 3 bases of the junction unmatched. Germline-derived CDR1 and CDR2 are DFQATT and SNEGSKA (reference sequence). This CDR3 is built from 13 residues. CDR3 sequence (DNA): TGCAGTGCTAGTAGGACAGGGGGGTACGAGCAGTACGTC. Amino acids: CSASRTGGYEQYV.

The V gene is TRBV12-3 or TRBV12-4, the J gene TRBJ2-5; perhaps TRBD1 as D (5 bases). V dropped 5 bases and J dropped 1 base, with 11 bases sitting between them. The CDR3 sequence is 14 residues long. The CDR3 nucleotides are TGTGCCAGCAGTAACCGACAGATCCAAGAGACCCAGTACTTC. As protein: CASSNRQIQETQYF.

This clonotype appeared a few times. V gene TRBV5-1 combines with J gene TRBJ2-5; 9 bases line up with TRBD2. J gave up 1 base and V 5 bases, and 9 bases lay outside the gene matches. The CDR3 has 16 residues. CDR1 and CDR2 from the germline V gene are SGHRS and YFSETQ. The CDR3 is CASSMVAGASQETQYF. The CDR3 DNA reads as TGCGCCAGCAGTATGGTAGCGGGGGCCTCCCAAGAGACCCAGTACTTC.

The V call is TRBV20-1, the J call TRBJ2-1, with TRBD2 matching over 13 bases. CDR1 and CDR2 (germline): DFQATT, SNEGSKA (reference sequence). The CDR3 totals 17 residues. J lost 6 bases, V lost 5 bases, and 13 bases had no gene match. This CDR3 is CSASTSGGSTYINEQFF. CDR3 DNA: TGCAGTGCTTCGACTAGCGGGGGGTCTACTTATATCAATGAGCAGTTCTTC.

This clonotype was seen ten or more times. V gene TRBV18 combines with J gene TRBJ2-5; D gene uncertain. CDR3 length: 14 residues. Trimming stripped 2 bases from V and 2 bases from J, with 9 bases between. Germline CDR1 and CDR2: KGHSH and LQKENI. CDR3 loop: CASSPGNRQETQYF. Here the CDR3 DNA reads TGTGCCAGCTCACCAGGGAATAGGCAAGAGACCCAGTACTTC.

This clonotype has more than one count but fewer than ten. This chain's CDR3 is CASSVGQVQETQYF. The CDR3 bases are TGCGCCAGCAGCGTCGGACAGGTCCAAGAGACCCAGTACTTC. This sequence joins TRBV5-1 and TRBJ2-5; the match to TRBD1 covers 7 bases. The germline V gene encodes CDR1 SGHRS and CDR2 YFSETQ. V lost 4 bases, J lost 1 base, and 4 bases stayed unmatched. The CDR3 runs 14 residues.

The chain is built from TRBV4-1 and TRBJ2-5; TRBD2 matches at 9 bases. CDR3 size: 16 residues. V was clipped by 4 bases and J by 5 bases; unmatched bases: 11. The germline V gene has CDR1 MGHRA and CDR2 YSYEKL. The CDR3 region has the DNA TGCGCCAGCAGCCCGCCTCTAGCGGGGATAGGGGAGACCCAGTACTTC. Translating gives CASSPPLAGIGETQYF.

This clonotype occurred a few times. The chain joins TRBV10-3 to TRBJ2-3; the D gene is possibly TRBD2 (6 bases). Trimming took off 1 base at V and 4 bases at J, with 18 bases between the two ends. Germline V gives CDR1 ENHRY, CDR2 SYGVKD. The length of the CDR3 is 17 residues. The CDR3 DNA is TGTGCCATCAGTGAGTACCCAGGACTACTCAACGCAGATACGCAGTATTTT. Its translation is CAISEYPGLLNADTQYF.

The chain employs TRBV7-2 and TRBJ2-1; 7 bases fit TRBD1. The CDR3 runs 14 residues. Germline CDR1 reads SGHTA; CDR2 reads FQGNSA. V trimming: 5 bases; J trimming: 8 bases; junction bases outside the gene matches: 9. CDR3: CASSTGAKVYEQFF. CDR3 nucleotides: TGTGCCAGCAGCACAGGGGCGAAGGTCTATGAGCAGTTCTTC.

This clonotype has a count of ten or more. The rearrangement uses TRBV12-3 or TRBV12-4 and TRBJ1-5, with D possibly being TRBD1 (6 bases). The V and J ends lost 6 bases and 1 base respectively, with 10 bases between them. The CDR3 consists of 14 residues. Here the CDR3 reads CASRQQGSNQPQHF. The DNA of the CDR3 is TGTGCCAGCAGACAACAGGGAAGCAATCAGCCCCAGCATTTT.

This clonotype occurred many times. The V call is TRBV29-1, the J call TRBJ2-7; 10 nucleotides match TRBD1. From germline, CDR1 is SQVTM and CDR2 ANQGSEA. The V and J ends lost 5 bases and 0 bases, in that order; junction bases with no gene match: 4. CDR3 length: 14 residues. The CDR3 is CSVIRDRGSYEQYF. The CDR3, as DNA: TGCAGCGTTATCCGGGACAGGGGCTCCTACGAGCAGTACTTC.

This clonotype was detected a few times. CDR3: CASSLYRGATNEKLFF. The CDR3 DNA reads as TGTGCCAGCAGTTTATACAGGGGGGCAACTAATGAAAAACTGTTTTTT. This rearrangement joins TRBV28 to TRBJ1-4; TRBD1 aligns across 8 bases. Trimming removed 1 base from V and 0 bases from J; junction bases left unmatched: 1. This CDR3 region has 16 residues. CDR1 and CDR2 (germline): MDHEN, SYDVKM.

This clonotype was seen a handful of times. The chain recombines TRBV27 with TRBJ2-1, with a tentative D call TRBD2 (6 bases). Trimming removed 0 bases from V and 6 bases from J, with 12 bases in between. This CDR3 has 15 amino acids. Germline V gene lookup returns CDR1 MNHEY and CDR2 SMNVEV (reference sequence). The CDR3: CASSLSRTNINEQFF. CDR3 nucleotides: TGTGCCAGCAGTTTATCGCGGACTAACATCAATGAGCAGTTCTTC.

This clonotype turned up a few times. The V and J genes are TRBV5-6 and TRBJ1-2; possible D gene TRBD1, 6 bases. The germline V gene encodes CDR1 SGHDT and CDR2 YYEEEE. Trimming cost V 3 bases and J 0 bases, with 18 bases left between them. There are 17 residues in the CDR3. The CDR3 here is CASSSWGRTETNYGYTF. DNA for the CDR3: TGTGCCAGCAGCTCCTGGGGTAGGACAGAAACTAACTATGGCTACACCTTC. Drawing the rest from reference TRBV5-6 and TRBJ1-2, the complete variable domain is DAGVTQSPTHLIKTRGQQVTLRCSPKSGHDTVSWYQQALGQGPQFIFQYYEEEERQRGNFPDRFSGHQFPNYSSELNVNALLLGDSALYLCASSSWGRTETNYGYTFGSGTRLTVV.

This clonotype has just a few counts. CDR3 in amino acids: CSVSDGSSYNEQFF. In DNA form, the CDR3 reads TGCAGCGTTTCCGACGGTAGCTCCTACAATGAGCAGTTCTTC. This chain joins TRBV29-1 and TRBJ2-1; D gene unclear. V was pared by 5 bases and J by 0 bases, with 11 bases between. CDR1 is SQVTM and CDR2 is ANQGSEA in the germline V gene. This CDR3 spans 14 amino acids.

This clonotype occurred a few times. The chain couples TRBV12-3 or TRBV12-4 to TRBJ1-2; 8 nucleotides line up with TRBD1. J was trimmed by 4 bases and V by 6 bases; bases with no gene match: 4. The CDR3 length is 13 residues. DNA for the CDR3: TGTGCCAGCAGCCGACAGGGGTCCTATGGCTACACCTTC. As protein: CASSRQGSYGYTF.

The rearrangement uses TRBV5-1 and TRBJ1-2; D may be TRBD1 (5 bases). Trimming stripped 4 bases from V and 5 bases from J, with 12 bases between. The CDR3 runs 13 residues. Per germline, CDR1 SGHRS and CDR2 YFSETQ. The CDR3 DNA reads TGCGCCAGCAGCGTTCCGGGACTGTATGGCTACACCTTC. Translating it yields CASSVPGLYGYTF.

The chain combines TRBV5-1 with TRBJ2-6; 8 bases line up with TRBD1. Germline values: CDR1 SGHRS, CDR2 YFSETQ. V shed 6 bases and J 2 bases; nucleotides not matched to a gene: 4. The CDR3 has 15 residues. Written as DNA, the CDR3 is TGCGCCAGCACCCAACAGGGGGCTGGGGCCAACGTCCTGACTTTC. Translation: CASTQQGAGANVLTF.